These T cell receptor beta chains were read from a single sample in a study of Graves' ophthalmopathy and Graves' hyperthyroidism. TCRdb itself ran the multiplex PCR reads through MiXCR, one entry per CDR3 protein. The data contain approximately 210,000 distinct CDR3 sequences, roughly 21% of them singletons. The sequencing sample was made of peripheral blood. The receptors were sampled from a woman aged 50 to 60 with Graves' ophthalmopathy. Each CDR3 is given with its conserved first and last residue. The order of the fields is D gene, J gene, V gene, clone size, CDR3 protein, CDR3 DNA. A D gene is named only where the DNA matches it firmly. Rows may omit the clone size; those that give it use once, few, many or a size class.

>TRBD2|TRBJ2-5|TRBV20-1|many
CSARSSGRWGGGTQYF
TGCAGTGCTAGAAGTAGCGGGAGATGGGGGGGTGGGACCCAGTACTTC
>NA|TRBJ2-5|TRBV7-8|NA
CASNEGETQYF
TGTGCCAGCAACGAGGGAGAGACCCAGTACTTC
>NA|TRBJ1-1|TRBV12-3/TRBV12-4|many
CASSFRGLMNTEAFF
TGTGCCAGCAGTTTCAGGGGCCTTATGAACACTGAAGCTTTCTTT
>NA|TRBJ1-4|TRBV7-9|many
CASSLANANEKLFF
TGTGCCAGCAGCTTAGCGAACGCTAATGAAAAACTGTTTTTT
>NA|TRBJ2-7|TRBV12-3/TRBV12-4|NA
CASSRVTSYEQYF
TGTGCCAGCAGTAGGGTTACCTCCTACGAGCAGTACTTC
>NA|TRBJ1-5|TRBV6-1|NA
CASSEVWTSGQPQHF
TGTGCCAGCAGTGAAGTGTGGACGAGCGGTCAGCCCCAGCATTTT
>TRBD2|TRBJ2-7|TRBV7-6|NA
CASSLLGLAGPNSYEQYF
TGTGCCAGCAGCTTATTGGGACTAGCGGGTCCGAACTCCTACGAGCAGTACTTC
>NA|TRBJ1-1|TRBV19|many
CASSIITGSGSEAFF
TGTGCCAGTAGTATAATTACAGGGAGTGGGTCTGAAGCTTTCTTT
>NA|TRBJ1-5|TRBV12-5|many
CASAGQGGGNQPQHF
TGTGCTAGTGCCGGTCAGGGAGGCGGCAATCAGCCCCAGCATTTT
>TRBD2|TRBJ2-5|TRBV27|many
CASSTTSGSSETQYF
TGTGCCAGCAGCACGACTAGCGGGAGTTCGGAGACCCAGTACTTC
>NA|TRBJ1-1|TRBV7-3|NA
CASSLMKSSNTEAFF
TGTGCCAGCAGCTTAATGAAGAGTTCGAACACTGAAGCTTTCTTT
>TRBD1|TRBJ1-2|TRBV11-2|many
CASSPGPRGRLYGYTF
TGTGCCAGCAGCCCAGGCCCCAGGGGGCGACTCTATGGCTACACCTTC
>TRBD1|TRBJ1-1|TRBV19|many
CASRGGQGSRAFF
TGTGCCAGTAGGGGAGGACAGGGGAGTAGAGCTTTCTTT
>NA|TRBJ1-1|TRBV7-9|few
CASSLRDGTEAFF
TGTGCCAGCAGCTTAAGGGACGGCACTGAAGCTTTCTTT
>NA|TRBJ1-1|TRBV6-1|many
CASSEFVRGNTEAFF
TGTGCCAGCAGTGAGTTTGTCAGGGGGAACACTGAAGCTTTCTTT
>TRBD1|TRBJ2-7|TRBV7-8|many
CASTRIGGTGGYEQYF
TGTGCCAGCACCCGGATAGGAGGGACAGGGGGCTACGAGCAGTACTTC
>NA|TRBJ2-7|TRBV6-1|NA
CASSERDTYEQYF
TGTGCCAGCAGTGAACGGGATACCTACGAGCAGTACTTC
>NA|TRBJ2-5|TRBV7-9|NA
CASSLAKQPQETQYF
TGTGCCAGCAGCTTAGCCAAACAACCTCAAGAGACCCAGTACTTC
>TRBD2|TRBJ2-5|TRBV7-2|many
CASSWGAGGQETQYF
TGTGCCAGCAGCTGGGGAGCCGGGGGGCAAGAGACCCAGTACTTC
>TRBD2|TRBJ2-7|TRBV11-1|few
CASSSKFTSGSGYEQYF
TGTGCCAGCAGCTCCAAATTTACTAGCGGGAGCGGTTACGAGCAGTACTTC
>NA|TRBJ2-5|TRBV4-1|NA
CASSQVLGGETQYF
TGCGCCAGCAGCCAAGTTCTAGGGGGAGAGACCCAGTACTTC
>TRBD1|TRBJ2-6|TRBV24-1|NA
CATSDPPGTEYSGANVLTF
TGTGCCACCAGTGATCCCCCCGGGACAGAATACTCTGGGGCCAACGTCCTGACTTTC
>NA|TRBJ2-2|TRBV5-1|many
CASSLVQVDTGELFF
TGCGCCAGCAGCTTGGTACAGGTAGACACCGGGGAGCTGTTTTTT
>NA|TRBJ1-4|TRBV7-8|NA
CASSPGWGGGSEKLFF
TGTGCCAGCAGCCCCGGGTGGGGGGGCGGGAGTGAAAAACTGTTTTTT
>NA|TRBJ1-2|TRBV25-1|many
CASSGWVELF
TGTGCCAGCAGTGGATGGGTCGAGCTCTTC
>TRBD2|TRBJ2-5|TRBV2|many
CASRTSGSSETQYF
TGTGCCAGCAGAACTAGCGGGAGTAGTGAGACCCAGTACTTC
>NA|TRBJ2-2|TRBV19|many
CASSIEGLYTGELFF
TGTGCCAGTAGTATCGAGGGACTGTACACCGGGGAGCTGTTTTTT
>TRBD2|TRBJ2-5|TRBV7-9|NA
CASSPTGLATGTPYF
TGTGCCAGCAGCCCTACCGGACTAGCCACGGGGACCCCGTACTTC
>NA|TRBJ2-7|TRBV7-9|NA
CASSFWAAGGEQYF
TGTGCCAGCAGCTTTTGGGCCGCCGGGGGTGAGCAGTACTTC
>NA|TRBJ1-6|TRBV19|many
CASSATTGDNSPLHF
TGTGCCAGTAGTGCGACGACAGGTGATAATTCACCCCTCCACTTT
>TRBD1|TRBJ2-6|TRBV20-1|NA
CATDGTASGANVLTF
TGCGCTACCGACGGGACAGCCTCAGGGGCCAACGTCCTGACTTTC
>NA|TRBJ2-7|TRBV7-6|many
CASSLTAGSAYEQYF
TGTGCCAGCAGCTTGACGGCGGGTTCAGCCTACGAGCAGTACTTC
>NA|TRBJ2-5|TRBV7-2|many
CASSLRRKDQETQYF
TGTGCCAGCAGCTTACGTCGGAAGGACCAAGAGACCCAGTACTTC
>NA|TRBJ2-7|TRBV20-1|many
CSADRTVSSSYEQYF
TGCAGTGCCGATAGGACGGTTAGTTCCTCCTACGAGCAGTACTTC
>NA|TRBJ1-1|TRBV5-1|NA
CASSSVVNTEAYF
TGCGCCAGCAGCTCGGTTGTGAACACTGAAGCTTACTTT
>NA|TRBJ1-6|TRBV7-3|many
CASSLDNGLSPLHF
TGTGCCAGCAGCTTGGACAACGGTCTTTCACCCCTCCACTTT
>NA|TRBJ2-5|TRBV2|NA
CASSGGFRETQYF
TGTGCCAGCAGCGGGGGATTTAGGGAGACCCAGTACTTC
>TRBD1|TRBJ2-5|TRBV7-2|many
CASSPRTGALGETQYF
TGTGCCAGCAGCCCCCGGACAGGGGCCCTGGGAGAGACCCAGTACTTC
>NA|TRBJ2-5|TRBV2|many
CASSEGRETQYF
TGTGCCAGCAGTGAGGGGAGGGAGACCCAGTACTTC
>NA|TRBJ1-2|TRBV10-3|many
CAISESPGANYGYTF
TGTGCCATCAGTGAGTCGCCAGGGGCTAACTATGGCTACACCTTC
>TRBD2|TRBJ2-3|TRBV12-3/TRBV12-4|few
CASSWGSAARESTDTQYF
TGTGCCAGCAGTTGGGGATCAGCTGCGCGGGAGTCAACAGATACGCAGTATTTT
>TRBD1|TRBJ2-7|TRBV28|many
CASASGQGRLGSSYGQYF
TGTGCCAGCGCCTCGGGACAGGGACGTCTCGGGAGCTCCTACGGGCAGTACTTC
>NA|TRBJ2-2|TRBV27|many
CASSLSYLTSNTGELFF
TGTGCCAGCAGTTTATCGTATCTAACCTCCAACACCGGGGAGCTGTTTTTT
>TRBD1|TRBJ1-5|TRBV20-1|many
CSARVNWDRRQPQHF
TGCAGTGCTAGAGTCAATTGGGACAGGCGACAGCCCCAGCATTTT
>NA|TRBJ2-2|TRBV30|few
CAWNIGRLGGELFF
TGTGCCTGGAACATCGGACGGTTAGGCGGGGAGCTGTTTTTT
>TRBD1|TRBJ2-7|TRBV5-1|NA
CASSRERTGGGNEQYF
TGCGCCAGCAGCCGGGAACGGACAGGGGGCGGGAACGAGCAGTACTTC
>NA|TRBJ1-1|TRBV7-3|few
CASSLRGIDEAFF
TGTGCCAGCAGCTTAAGAGGTATCGATGAAGCTTTCTTT